Below are 28 T cell receptor beta chains sequenced from a single sample in a study of blood T cell repertoires in COVID-19. Generated by immunoSEQ multiplex PCR, the TCRdb table keeps only in-frame clones and is missing some. The table lists approximately 350,000 clones, more than 70% of them singletons. Material: peripheral blood. The receptors were gathered from a woman aged 25 to 39 with COVID-19, enrolled during active disease.

This rearrangement joins TRBV29-1 to TRBJ2-3, with a possible D match to TRBD2 (7 bases). Trimming removed 2 bases at V and 7 bases at J, with 31 bases between. This CDR3 comprises 19 residues. Germline CDR1 is SQVTM and CDR2 is ANQGSEA. CDR3 loop: CSVERVRGTTSRESNTQYF. CDR3 DNA: TGCAGCGTTGAAAGGGTTAGGGGGACTACGTCGCGGGAGAGTAATACGCAGTATTTT.

This chain joins TRBV12-5 and TRBJ2-5; a possible D gene is TRBD1 (6 bases). This CDR3 has 15 residues. Germline-derived CDR1 and CDR2 are LGHNT and FRNRAP. Trimming shortened V by 5 bases and J by 5 bases, and 18 bases separated the two germline ends. DNA of the CDR3: TGTGCTAGTGGTACCTGGGCAGGGGTTGAGGAGACCCAGTACTTC. It codes for CASGTWAGVEETQYF.

This chain links TRBV5-6 with TRBJ1-6; D possibly corresponds to TRBD1 (5 bases). The CDR3 spans 16 residues. The ends were cut back, 5 bases at V and 4 bases at J, with 16 bases in the middle. Per germline, CDR1 SGHDT and CDR2 YYEEEE. The CDR3 is CASRPNTGLYNSPLHF. The CDR3 DNA sequence: TGTGCCAGCAGGCCTAACACAGGTCTATATAATTCACCCCTCCACTTT.

V usage is TRBV19 and J usage is TRBJ2-3; possible D gene TRBD2, 7 bases. The CDR3 is 14 amino acids. Germline V gene lookup returns CDR1 LNHDA and CDR2 SQIVND (reference sequence). V lost 4 bases and J 8 bases, leaving 16 bases between the germline ends. CDR3 region: CASSNGGASGTQYF. The CDR3 coding sequence is TGTGCCAGTAGTAATGGGGGGGCCTCAGGTACGCAGTATTTT.

The chain uses TRBV18 and TRBJ1-1; D not resolved. The CDR3 covers 14 residues. Trimming pared 6 bases from V and 0 bases from J, leaving 11 bases between. Germline lookup yields CDR1 KGHSH and CDR2 LQKENI. The CDR3 sequence is CASSPGGMNTEAFF. The CDR3 DNA follows: TGTGCCAGCTCTCCCGGAGGTATGAACACTGAAGCTTTCTTT.

This clone appeared many times. This sequence joins TRBV7-8 and TRBJ1-1; no definite D call. Germline-derived CDR1 and CDR2 are SGHVS and FQNEAQ. The CDR3 loop spans 12 amino acids. Trimming removed 5 bases at V and 8 bases at J, with 12 bases between. In nucleotides, the CDR3 is TGTGCCAGCAGCGCCACGGGTTTAGAAGCTTTCTTT. Amino acid sequence: CASSATGLEAFF.

This clone was seen only a few times. The chain is built from TRBV3-1 (or the pseudogene TRBV3-2) and TRBJ1-2, with 10 bases that match TRBD1. CDR1 LGHDT and CDR2 YNNKEL come from the germline V gene (reference sequence). J was trimmed by 0 bases and V by 0 bases; bases with no gene match: 4. This CDR3 region has 17 residues. CDR3 region: CASSQETGGLANYGYTF. CDR3 coding DNA: TGTGCCAGCAGCCAAGAGACAGGGGGCTTGGCTAACTATGGCTACACCTTC.

Here the CDR3 reads CASSRLAGAGDTQYF. The CDR3 nucleotides are TGTGCCAGCAGCCGACTAGCGGGAGCGGGAGATACGCAGTATTTT. The rearrangement links TRBV7-8 to TRBJ2-3, with TRBD2 identical over 12 bases. Per the germline V gene, CDR1 is SGHVS and CDR2 is FQNEAQ. After removal of 5 bases from V and 5 bases from J, the junction contained 5 bases not matched to a gene. This CDR3 region has 15 residues.

This clone was found once. The gene calls are TRBV7-9 and TRBJ2-4, with D perhaps TRBD1 (5 bases). CDR1 is SEHNR, CDR2 FQNEAQ, per germline (reference sequence). Trimming shortened V by 5 bases and J by 0 bases, and 11 bases separated the two germline ends. CDR3 length: 15 amino acids. The CDR3 nucleotides are TGTGCCAGCAGCGGTACAGGCTTAGCCAAAAACATTCAGTACTTC. Its protein product is CASSGTGLAKNIQYF.

The genes are TRBV6-5 and TRBJ2-7; 7 nucleotides align to TRBD1. In germline, CDR1 is MNHEY, CDR2 SVGAGI. The CDR3 length is 14 residues. The ends lost 6 bases at V and 4 bases at J; junction bases unmatched: 9. CDR3 sequence (DNA): TGTGCCAGCAGCCCCGACAGGGATCTATACGAGCAGTACGTC. Residues: CASSPDRDLYEQYV.

The CDR3 protein is CASSLPGQMGNQPQHF. The CDR3 DNA reads TGTGCCAGCAGCTTACCTGGGCAGATGGGCAATCAGCCCCAGCATTTT. The J gene is TRBJ1-5, the V gene TRBV7-8; D not resolved. V was clipped by 2 bases and J by 2 bases, with 13 bases between them. Germline V gene data show CDR1 as SGHVS and CDR2 as FQNEAQ. The CDR3 is 16 residues long.

The genes are TRBV5-5 and TRBJ2-5; 15 nucleotides match TRBD2. Looked up from germline, CDR1 is SGHKS and CDR2 is YYEKEE (reference sequence). J lost 5 bases, V lost 3 bases, and 5 bases had no gene match. This CDR3 contains 16 residues. The CDR3 sequence is CASSYWTSGGDETQYF. CDR3 DNA: TGTGCCAGCAGCTACTGGACTAGCGGGGGGGACGAGACCCAGTACTTC.

The gene calls are TRBV11-2 and TRBJ2-2; 9 positions match TRBD2. V shed 2 bases and J 4 bases; nucleotides not matched to a gene: 8. This CDR3 region has 17 residues. Germline CDR1 and CDR2: SGHAT and FQNNGV. This CDR3 is CASSLILAGATTGELFF. The CDR3 nucleotides are TGTGCCAGCAGCTTAATCTTAGCGGGGGCCACCACCGGGGAGCTGTTTTTT.

The gene calls are TRBV6-4 and TRBJ2-5, with 7 bases matching TRBD2. After removal of 0 bases from V and 4 bases from J, the junction contained 8 bases not matched to a gene. The germline gives CDR1 MRHNA, CDR2 SNTAGT. This CDR3 is 16 amino acids long. CDR3 in amino acids: CASSDSSQRDSETQYF. CDR3 DNA sequence: TGTGCCAGCAGTGACTCGAGCCAGCGGGATTCAGAGACCCAGTACTTC.

The chain couples TRBV3-1 (or the pseudogene TRBV3-2) to TRBJ2-5; 8 bases line up with TRBD2. V lost 5 bases and J lost 5; bases outside the gene matches: 7. The CDR3 is made up of 14 amino acids. Germline values: CDR1 LGHDT, CDR2 YNNKEL (reference sequence). The CDR3 is CASSRAGVRETQYF. The CDR3 nucleotides are TGTGCCAGCAGCAGAGCGGGAGTTAGGGAGACCCAGTACTTC.

The V and J genes are TRBV19 and TRBJ1-2; no firm D call. Germline V gene data show CDR1 as LNHDA and CDR2 as SQIVND (reference sequence). V shed 2 bases and J shed 4 bases, with 14 bases lying between them. The CDR3 covers 15 residues. The CDR3 bases are TGTGCCAGTAGTATAAATGGGGAGGAAGGCTATGGCTACACCTTC. This translates into CASSINGEEGYGYTF.

The rearrangement links TRBV30 to TRBJ2-2; D might be TRBD2 (6 bases). This CDR3 has 15 amino acids. The V gene's germline CDR1 is GTSNPN and CDR2 SVGIG (reference sequence). V gave up 2 bases and J gave up 1 base, with 11 bases separating them. CDR3 region: CAWSTAGLNTGELFF. The CDR3 DNA sequence: TGTGCCTGGAGTACCGCGGGACTGAACACCGGGGAGCTGTTTTTT. The complete variable domain, with remaining parts taken from reference TRBV30 and TRBJ2-2, reads SQTIHQWPATLVQPVGSPLSLECTVEGTSNPNLYWYRQAAGRGLQLLFYSVGIGQISSEVPQNLSASRPQDRQFILSSKKLLLSDSGFYLCAWSTAGLNTGELFFGEGSRLTVL.

The chain combines TRBV6-4 with TRBJ1-1; 11 nucleotides agree with TRBD1. Per germline, CDR1 MRHNA and CDR2 SNTAGT. J gave up 1 base and V 2 bases, and 18 bases lay outside the gene matches. There are 21 residues in the CDR3. For the CDR3, the DNA is TGTGCCAGCAGTGACGCCGCGATGGTAGGGGGGACAGGGGGACCGAACACTGAAGCTTTCTTT. Encoded protein: CASSDAAMVGGTGGPNTEAFF.

With regard to this clone: The germline gene is not matched at one end of the junction; a read error may be the cause. Written as DNA, the CDR3 is TGTGCCAGCACTGAAATTCTTTTGTACCAAGAGACCCAGTACTTC. Its protein is CASTEILLYQETQYF. The J gene is TRBJ2-5, the V gene TRBV2; D gene unclear. The CDR3 has 15 residues. Germline CDR1 reads SNHLY; CDR2 reads FYNNEI.

The chain uses TRBV6-1 and TRBJ1-5, with a tentative D call TRBD1 (6 bases). Trimming stripped 7 bases from V and 7 bases from J, with 14 bases between. Germline CDR1 and CDR2: MNHNS and SASEGT. The CDR3 totals 13 residues. The CDR3 sequence is CASTAGGLQPQHF. CDR3 nucleotides: TGTGCCAGCACCGCCGGGGGGCTGCAGCCCCAGCATTTT.

The V gene is TRBV6-2 or TRBV6-3, the J gene TRBJ2-7, with TRBD1 as a possible D gene (6 bases). V was trimmed by 0 bases and J by 4 bases, leaving 25 bases between them. The CDR3 is 19 residues long. Germline-derived CDR1 and CDR2 are MNHEY and SVGEGT. CDR3 bases: TGTGCCAGCAGTTACTCGAGTAAGAGGGGGTGTTTGGTGGTATACGAGCAGTACGTC. Its protein is CASSYSSKRGCLVVYEQYV.

J is TRBJ1-1 and V is TRBV7-2; possible D gene TRBD1, 6 bases. In germline, CDR1 is SGHTA, CDR2 FQGNSA. The V and J ends lost 3 bases and 1 base respectively, with 18 bases between them. CDR3 length: 17 amino acids. CDR3 amino acids: CASSLQPPGHPNTEAFF. Written as DNA, the CDR3 is TGTGCCAGCAGCTTGCAACCTCCGGGACACCCGAACACTGAAGCTTTCTTT. The complete variable domain, with remaining parts taken from reference TRBV7-2 and TRBJ1-1, reads GAGVSQSPSNKVTEKGKDVELRCDPISGHTALYWYRQSLGQGLEFLIYFQGNSAPDKSGLPSDRFSAERTGGSVSTLTIQRTQQEDSAVYLCASSLQPPGHPNTEAFFGQGTRLTVV.

This sequence joins TRBV12-3 or TRBV12-4 and TRBJ2-3; no clear D gene. The V and J ends lost 4 bases and 3 bases respectively, with 5 bases between them. The CDR3 runs to 12 residues. The CDR3 DNA reads TGTGCCAGCAGTTCCCAAACAGATACGCAGTATTTT. Translating it yields CASSSQTDTQYF.

This chain uses TRBV2 with TRBJ2-5; TRBD2 is a possible D gene (6 bases). The CDR3 is 15 amino acids. The V gene lost 3 bases and the J gene lost 4 bases, with 15 bases spanning the gap. Germline lookup yields CDR1 SNHLY and CDR2 FYNNEI. CDR3 DNA: TGTGCCAGCAGTGAGGAGGGACGCGGGCGAGAGACCCAGTACTTC. Protein product: CASSEEGRGRETQYF.

The rearrangement links TRBV9 to TRBJ1-2; D is possibly TRBD1 (5 bases). CDR1 and CDR2 (germline): SGDLS, YYNGEE. V was pared by 6 bases and J by 0 bases, with 12 bases between. This CDR3 contains 14 residues. This chain's CDR3 is CASTPGGANYGYTF. In nucleotides, the CDR3 is TGTGCCAGCACCCCGGGGGGGGCTAACTATGGCTACACCTTC.

The rearrangement links TRBV5-1 to TRBJ2-7; 9 nucleotides match TRBD2. Germline assignment: CDR1 SGHRS and CDR2 YFSETQ. Losses at the gene ends were 10 bases for V and 2 bases for J; bases not matched to a gene: 16. The CDR3 length is 16 residues. As DNA, the CDR3 is TGCGCCCCCGCTTCCCTATTGGCGGGAGGGACCTACGAGCAGTACGTC. Protein: CAPASLLAGGTYEQYV.

This chain links TRBV2 with TRBJ1-5, with D possibly matching TRBD1 (5 bases). In germline, CDR1 is SNHLY, CDR2 FYNNEI. CDR3 length: 14 amino acids. Trimming removed 3 bases from V and 4 bases from J, with 10 bases in between. CDR3 protein: CASSDRARNQPQHF. CDR3 in DNA: TGTGCCAGCAGTGACAGGGCACGGAATCAGCCCCAGCATTTT.

V and J are TRBV19 and TRBJ1-4; possibly TRBD1 for D (5 bases). Trimming pared 3 bases from V and 8 bases from J, leaving 13 bases between. Germline loops: CDR1 LNHDA, CDR2 SQIVND (reference sequence). The CDR3 is 14 residues long. This chain's CDR3 is CASSIGGSREKLFF. CDR3 in DNA: TGTGCCAGTAGTATCGGGGGGTCTAGGGAAAAACTGTTTTTT. The complete variable domain, with remaining parts taken from reference TRBV19 and TRBJ1-4, reads DGGITQSPKYLFRKEGQNVTLSCEQNLNHDAMYWYRQDPGQGLRLIYYSQIVNDFQKGDIAEGYSVSREKKESFPLTVTSAQKNPTAFYLCASSIGGSREKLFFGSGTQLSVL.